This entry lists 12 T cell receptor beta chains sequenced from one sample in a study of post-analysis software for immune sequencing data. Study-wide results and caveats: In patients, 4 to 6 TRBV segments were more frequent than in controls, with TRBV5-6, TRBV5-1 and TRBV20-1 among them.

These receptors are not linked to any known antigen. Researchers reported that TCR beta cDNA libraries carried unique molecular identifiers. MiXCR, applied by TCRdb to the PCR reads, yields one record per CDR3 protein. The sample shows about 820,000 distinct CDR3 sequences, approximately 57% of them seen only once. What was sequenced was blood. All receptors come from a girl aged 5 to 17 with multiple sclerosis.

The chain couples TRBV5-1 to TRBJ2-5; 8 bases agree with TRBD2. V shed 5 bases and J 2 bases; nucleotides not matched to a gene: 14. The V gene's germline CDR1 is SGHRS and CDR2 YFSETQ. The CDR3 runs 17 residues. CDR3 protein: CASSPGLLAGQQETQYF. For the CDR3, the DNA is TGCGCCAGCAGTCCCGGGCTCCTAGCGGGCCAACAAGAGACCCAGTACTTC.

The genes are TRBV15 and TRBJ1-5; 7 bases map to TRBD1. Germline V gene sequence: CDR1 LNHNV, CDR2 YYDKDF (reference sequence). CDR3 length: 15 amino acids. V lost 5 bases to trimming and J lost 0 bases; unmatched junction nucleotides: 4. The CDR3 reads CATSGGTDSNQPQHF. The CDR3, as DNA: TGTGCCACCAGCGGCGGGACAGATAGCAATCAGCCCCAGCATTTT.

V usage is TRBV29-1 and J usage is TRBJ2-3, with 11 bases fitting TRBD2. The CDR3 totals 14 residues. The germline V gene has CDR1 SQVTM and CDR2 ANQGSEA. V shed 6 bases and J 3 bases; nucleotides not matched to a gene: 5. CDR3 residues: CSVGTSGRTDTQYF. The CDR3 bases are TGCAGCGTCGGTACTAGCGGGAGAACAGATACGCAGTATTTT.

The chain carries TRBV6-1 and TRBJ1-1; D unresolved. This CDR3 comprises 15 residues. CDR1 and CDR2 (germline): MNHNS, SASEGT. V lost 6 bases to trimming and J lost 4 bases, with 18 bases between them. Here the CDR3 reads CASSPQKWPITEAFF. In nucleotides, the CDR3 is TGTGCCAGCAGCCCCCAGAAGTGGCCGATCACTGAAGCTTTCTTT.

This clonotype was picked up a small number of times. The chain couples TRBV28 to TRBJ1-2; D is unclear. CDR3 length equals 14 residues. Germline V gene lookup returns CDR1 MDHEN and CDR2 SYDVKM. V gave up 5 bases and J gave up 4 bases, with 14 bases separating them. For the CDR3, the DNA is TGTGCCAGCAGTCAGACCGGGTCCGGCTATGGCTACACCTTC. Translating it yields CASSQTGSGYGYTF.

DNA for the CDR3: TGTGCCAGCAGCCACGGACCAACCCCGAACACCGGGGAGCTGTTTTTT. It translates to CASSHGPTPNTGELFF. The chain employs TRBV7-9 and TRBJ2-2; D gene ambiguous. CDR1 is SEHNR and CDR2 is FQNEAQ in the germline V gene (reference sequence). Trimming cost V 5 bases and J 0 bases, with 13 bases left between them. The CDR3 is 16 amino acids. Variable domain in full (rest from reference TRBV7-9 and TRBJ2-2): DTGVSQNPRHKITKRGQNVTFRCDPISEHNRLYWYRQTLGQGPEFLTYFQNEAQLEKSRLLSDRFSAERPKGSFSTLEIQRTEQGDSAMYLCASSHGPTPNTGELFFGEGSRLTVL.

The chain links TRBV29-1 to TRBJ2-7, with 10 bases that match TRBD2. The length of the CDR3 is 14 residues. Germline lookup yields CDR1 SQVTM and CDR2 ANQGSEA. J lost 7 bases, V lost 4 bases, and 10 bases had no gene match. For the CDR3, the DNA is TGCAGCGTTGTGTGGACTAGCGGTTACAATGAGCAGTACTTC. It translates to CSVVWTSGYNEQYF.

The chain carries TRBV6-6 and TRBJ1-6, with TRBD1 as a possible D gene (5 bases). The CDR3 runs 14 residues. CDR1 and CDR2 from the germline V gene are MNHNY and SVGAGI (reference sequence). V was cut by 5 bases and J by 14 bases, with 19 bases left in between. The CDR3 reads CASSTTSARATLHF. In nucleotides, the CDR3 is TGTGCCAGCAGTACAACATCGGCCAGGGCCACCCTCCACTTT.

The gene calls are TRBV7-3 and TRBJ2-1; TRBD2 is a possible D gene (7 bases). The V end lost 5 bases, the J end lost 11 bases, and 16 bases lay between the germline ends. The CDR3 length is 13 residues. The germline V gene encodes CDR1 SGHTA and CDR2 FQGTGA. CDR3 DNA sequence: TGTGCCAGCAGCCCCCGTCCGGGGGGCAAGCAGTTCTTC. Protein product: CASSPRPGGKQFF.

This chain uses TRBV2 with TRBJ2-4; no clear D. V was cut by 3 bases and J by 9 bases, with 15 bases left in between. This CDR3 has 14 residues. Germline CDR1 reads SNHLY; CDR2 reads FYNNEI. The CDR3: CASSDWTAPGIQYF. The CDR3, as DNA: TGTGCCAGCAGTGATTGGACCGCCCCAGGCATTCAGTACTTC.

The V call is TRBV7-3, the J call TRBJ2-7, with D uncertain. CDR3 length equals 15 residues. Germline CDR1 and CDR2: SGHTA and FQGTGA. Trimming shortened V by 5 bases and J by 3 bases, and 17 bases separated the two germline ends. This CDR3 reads CASSPTGLLDYEQYF. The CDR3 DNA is TGTGCCAGCAGCCCCACGGGTCTGCTAGACTACGAGCAGTACTTC.

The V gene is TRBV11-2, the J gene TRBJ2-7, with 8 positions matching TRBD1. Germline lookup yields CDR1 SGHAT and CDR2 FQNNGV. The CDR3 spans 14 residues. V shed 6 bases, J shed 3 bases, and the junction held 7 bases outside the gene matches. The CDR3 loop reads CASRIRGQSYEQYF. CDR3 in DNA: TGTGCCAGCAGGATCAGGGGGCAGAGCTACGAGCAGTACTTC.